This entry features one T cell receptor (beta chain) sequence. The CDR3 contains 14 residues. The germline CDR1 and CDR2 sequences are SGHTA and FQGTGA. J lost 8 bases, V lost 2 bases, and 1 base had no gene match. Data came from immunoSEQ multiplex PCR; TCRdb stores just in-frame clones and leaves some out. The data contain 60,000 or so clones, over 90% of them singletons. This specimen belongs to a study of T cell changes during pregnancy in multiple sclerosis. The specimen comprised peripheral blood, sampled in the first trimester of pregnancy. The rearrangement joins TRBV7-3 to TRBJ2-1; 12 bases are a match to TRBD2. The TCR originated in a female donor with multiple sclerosis, enrolled in a pregnancy study. CDR3 nucleotide sequence: TGTGCCAGCAGCTTAGGGACTAGCGGGCATGAGCAGTTCTTC. Amino acid sequence: CASSLGTSGHEQFF.